The source of this TCR beta chain is a study of blood T cell repertoires in COVID-19. Background on the study: Both acute and convalescent COVID-19 samples were obtained from the United States, Italy and Spain. T cells, B-cell-depleted T cells, or PBMCs provided the cDNA or gDNA that served as material.

How the authors handled the data: How many nucleated cells were present was estimated from reference gene primer amplification. Clones were sequenced by immunoSEQ multiplex PCR, and TCRdb holds only the in-frame ones, with some missing. V and J calls and clone size are those listed in that table; D and trimming were worked out from the DNA. The sample has some 170,000 clones, 70% to 80% seen once. This CDR3 spans 13 amino acids. Between the trimmed V and J ends, which lost 4 bases and 1 base, there was a span of 7 bases. Germline loops: CDR1 KGHSH, CDR2 LQKENI. This chain joins TRBV18 and TRBJ1-1; no firm D call. The sequence derives from a man aged 60-69 years with acute or convalescent COVID-19. The specimen sequenced was peripheral blood. Written as DNA, the CDR3 is TGTGCCAGCTCACTCGAGGAGAACACTGAAGCTTTCTTT. It yields the protein CASSLEENTEAFF. The variable domain in full, with the rest retrieved from reference TRBV18 and TRBJ1-1, is NAGVMQNPRHLVRRRGQEARLRCSPMKGHSHVYWYRQLPEEGLKFMVYLQKENIIDESGMPKERFSAEFPKEGPSILRIQQVVRGDSAAYFCASSLEENTEAFFGQGTRLTVV.